One sample yielded the 16 T cell receptor beta chains listed below, sequenced in a study of blood T cell repertoires in COVID-19. Clones were read by immunoSEQ multiplex PCR, and TCRdb kept only the in-frame ones, dropping some. The sample lists roughly 290,000 clones; 70% to 90% were seen once. Sequencing input: PBMCs or T cells enriched from blood (not recorded which). These receptors were collected from a man aged 30 to 39 who had recovered from COVID-19.

This chain uses TRBV30 with TRBJ2-7; D remains unclear. V lost 7 bases and J lost 0, with 4 bases in between. Germline V gene sequence: CDR1 GTSNPN, CDR2 SVGIG (reference sequence). The CDR3 has 10 amino acids. The CDR3 spells CAFGSYEQYF. CDR3 nucleotides: TGTGCCTTCGGCTCCTACGAGCAGTACTTC.

The rearrangement links TRBV29-1 to TRBJ2-3, with 7 positions matching TRBD2. CDR3 length: 15 amino acids. Unmatched junction bases numbered 9, after V lost 5 bases and J lost 1 base. Germline CDR1 SQVTM, CDR2 ANQGSEA. The CDR3: CSVTPGSGGTDTQYF. The CDR3 DNA sequence: TGCAGCGTTACTCCAGGCAGCGGGGGCACAGATACGCAGTATTTT.

The chain recombines TRBV7-9 with TRBJ1-5, with 7 bases aligning to TRBD1. Germline CDR1 SEHNR, CDR2 FQNEAQ (reference sequence). Trimming removed 6 bases from V and 1 base from J; junction bases left unmatched: 3. This CDR3 comprises 14 residues. CDR3 DNA sequence: TGTGCCAGCAGTCAGGGACAGAGCAATCAGCCCCAGCATTTT. Translated, it gives CASSQGQSNQPQHF. Complete variable domain (other parts from reference TRBV7-9 and TRBJ1-5): DTGVSQNPRHKITKRGQNVTFRCDPISEHNRLYWYRQTLGQGPEFLTYFQNEAQLEKSRLLSDRFSAERPKGSFSTLEIQRTEQGDSAMYLCASSQGQSNQPQHFGDGTRLSIL.

V is TRBV6-1 and J is TRBJ1-6; 9 nucleotides align to TRBD1. The CDR3 is 16 amino acids. The junction had 6 bases not matched to a gene; V was cut back by 3 bases and J by 6 bases. Per the germline V gene, CDR1 is MNHNS and CDR2 is SASEGT. The CDR3 sequence is CASSDLPDRGNSPLHF. Written as DNA, the CDR3 is TGTGCCAGCAGTGACCTCCCGGACAGGGGTAATTCACCCCTCCACTTT.

This clone has a single count. This chain links TRBV6-1 with TRBJ1-5; the match to TRBD1 covers 8 bases. CDR1 is MNHNS and CDR2 is SASEGT in the germline V gene. The CDR3 length is 16 residues. The junction had 7 bases not matched to a gene; V was cut back by 2 bases and J by 4 bases. Written as DNA, the CDR3 is TGTGCCAGCAGTGAACGCGCAGGGGGCCTAAATCAGCCCCAGCATTTT. Protein: CASSERAGGLNQPQHF.

The table lists this clone with a count of one. The genes are TRBV5-1 and TRBJ2-1; 7 bases fit TRBD1. Germline V lookup: CDR1 SGHRS, CDR2 YFSETQ. The CDR3 runs 13 residues. V gave up 4 bases and J gave up 11 bases; unmatched junction bases: 9. The CDR3 bases are TGCGCCAGCAGCATAGGGACAGTTGGTAAGCAGTTCTTC. It codes for CASSIGTVGKQFF.

The chain combines TRBV29-1 with TRBJ2-7; 8 positions agree with TRBD1. Losses at the gene ends were 0 bases for V and 4 bases for J; bases not matched to a gene: 5. This CDR3 contains 14 residues. Germline CDR1 SQVTM, CDR2 ANQGSEA. The CDR3 nucleotides read TGCAGCGTTGAAGATCCCCGGACAGGGTACGAGCAGTACTTC. It yields the protein CSVEDPRTGYEQYF.

V and J are TRBV7-8 and TRBJ1-1; TRBD1 aligns across 8 bases. Per germline, CDR1 SGHVS and CDR2 FQNEAQ. The CDR3 sequence is 14 residues long. With 5 bases clipped from V and 5 bases from J, the junction kept 7 bases outside the gene matches. The CDR3 DNA follows: TGTGCCAGCAGCCCGGACAGGGAAAGTACTGAAGCTTTCTTT. It is translated as CASSPDRESTEAFF.

V is TRBV13 and J is TRBJ1-1; D is undetermined. Germline lookup yields CDR1 PRHDT and CDR2 FYEKMQ (reference sequence). The CDR3 runs 13 residues. The V end was cut by 3 bases, the J end by 7 bases, with 12 bases between. This chain's CDR3 is CASSFLPKREAFF. The CDR3, as DNA: TGTGCCAGCAGCTTCCTACCAAAACGTGAAGCTTTCTTT.

The chain links TRBV5-4 to TRBJ1-2; TRBD1 matches at 8 bases. Trimming took 2 bases from V and 12 from J; bases not matched to a gene: 6. This CDR3 spans 12 amino acids. Germline loops: CDR1 SGHNT, CDR2 YYREEE (reference sequence). The CDR3 coding sequence is TGTGCCAGCAGCTTCTGGACAGGGAAGGACACCTTC. This sequence encodes CASSFWTGKDTF.

V is TRBV25-1 and J is TRBJ1-6; D unclear. V lost 4 bases, J lost 7 bases, and 11 bases lay in between. Per the germline V gene, CDR1 is MGHDK and CDR2 is SYGVNS. This CDR3 has 14 amino acids. The CDR3, as DNA: TGTGCCAGCAGTGTCGTGGGCGACAATTCACCCCTCCACTTT. The encoded protein is CASSVVGDNSPLHF.

CDR3 nucleotide sequence: TGTGCCAGCAGCTTAGAACCGACAGGGTTAGGCTACACCTTC. Protein: CASSLEPTGLGYTF. This chain links TRBV11-2 with TRBJ1-2; 7 positions match TRBD1. From germline, CDR1 is SGHAT and CDR2 FQNNGV. The CDR3 sequence is 14 residues long. J was trimmed by 8 bases and V by 0 bases; bases with no gene match: 6.

Worth noting for this clone: Other DNA sequences in this specimen translate into the identical CDR3. The J gene is TRBJ2-7, the V gene TRBV12-3 or TRBV12-4; 7 bases align to TRBD2. There are 13 residues in the CDR3. The V segment lost 2 bases and the J segment 3 bases; nucleotides outside the gene matches: 1. CDR3 amino acids: CASSLSGGYEQYF. Here the CDR3 DNA reads TGTGCCAGCAGTTTATCGGGGGGCTACGAGCAGTACTTC.

This chain links TRBV21-1 with TRBJ2-1; the listed D gene, TRBD2, was not tested against the DNA. TRBV21-1 is described as a pseudogene. This CDR3 comprises 19 residues. CDR3 in DNA: TGTGCCAGCACCCGGCTACGGTTTCTAGCGGGGGATTCCTACAATGAGCAGTTCTTC. It yields the protein CASTRLRFLAGDSYNEQFF.

The rearrangement links TRBV19 to TRBJ1-1; 7 bases map to TRBD1. J gave up 4 bases and V 4 bases, and 9 bases lay outside the gene matches. Germline V gene data show CDR1 as LNHDA and CDR2 as SQIVND (reference sequence). The CDR3 sequence is 15 residues long. CDR3 in DNA: TGTGCCAGTAGTACCCCGACAGGGTTGGCCACTGAAGCTTTCTTT. Encoded protein: CASSTPTGLATEAFF.

In this sample, this clone turned up once. The chain couples TRBV24-1 to TRBJ2-7; D unresolved. This CDR3 has 12 residues. CDR1 is KGHDR and CDR2 is SFDVKD in the germline V gene. V lost 3 bases and J 2 bases, leaving 4 bases between the germline ends. The CDR3 sequence: CATSDGPYEQYF. As DNA, the CDR3 is TGTGCCACCAGTGATGGGCCCTACGAGCAGTACTTC.